The 11 T cell receptor beta chains reported below all come from one sample, sequenced in a study of CD4 T cells in relation to SARS-CoV-2 and coronaviruses. Clones were sequenced by immunoSEQ multiplex PCR, and TCRdb holds only the in-frame ones, with some missing. The sample has some 46,000 clones; around 80% are singletons. Their cognate antigens are unknown. The source material was naive CD4+ T cells from PBMCs, cultured in vitro. Subset described: naive CD4+ T cells isolated by negative enrichment. These receptors were obtained from an adult with COVID-19.

This chain joins TRBV10-2 and TRBJ2-1; 14 nucleotides agree with TRBD2. V shed 6 bases, J shed 9 bases, and the junction held 4 bases outside the gene matches. The CDR3 totals 14 residues. The germline V gene has CDR1 WSHSY and CDR2 SAAADI. The CDR3 DNA reads TGCGCCAGCAGGGGACTAGCGGGAGTTTTTGAGCAGTTCTTC. Translated: CASRGLAGVFEQFF.

The CDR3 DNA sequence: TGTGCCAGCAGTGACCCTTTAGAGACCCAGTACTTC. Protein sequence: CASSDPLETQYF. The chain links TRBV2 to TRBJ2-5; D remains unclear. The CDR3 contains 12 residues. The V and J ends lost 3 bases and 4 bases respectively, with 6 bases between them. Germline V gene sequence: CDR1 SNHLY, CDR2 FYNNEI.

This sequence joins TRBV6-5 and TRBJ2-7; 9 positions agree with TRBD1. The CDR3 sequence is 14 residues long. CDR1 and CDR2 (germline): MNHEY, SVGAGI. V shed 8 bases, J shed 5 bases, and the junction held 10 bases outside the gene matches. The CDR3 coding sequence is TGTGCCAGCGGTTTGGGGACAGGGTCCGACGAGCAGTACTTC. This encodes CASGLGTGSDEQYF.

V usage is TRBV12-3 or TRBV12-4 and J usage is TRBJ1-2; TRBD1 matches at 9 bases. V was pared by 6 bases and J by 8 bases, with 7 bases of the junction left unmatched. The CDR3 is made up of 13 amino acids. DNA for the CDR3: TGTGCCAGCAGCTTACAGGGGGCAGAAGGCTACACCTTC. It specifies CASSLQGAEGYTF.

This clone was seen more than once but under ten times. The chain employs TRBV2 and TRBJ1-3; TRBD1 matches at 7 bases. The CDR3 is 14 amino acids. With 7 bases clipped from V and 3 bases from J, the junction kept 6 bases outside the gene matches. Germline CDR1 is SNHLY and CDR2 is FYNNEI. The chain's CDR3 is CASTLDRVGNTIYF. CDR3 bases: TGTGCCAGCACCTTAGACAGGGTTGGAAACACCATATATTTT.

The count of this clone is one. This chain connects TRBV27 to TRBJ1-2; D is perhaps TRBD1 (5 bases). The length of the CDR3 is 14 residues. From germline, CDR1 is MNHEY and CDR2 SMNVEV (reference sequence). The V end lost 8 bases, the J end lost 8 bases, and 21 bases lay between the germline ends. The DNA for the CDR3 is TGTGCCAGCGCTTATGCAGGGTCGAGCGCCGGCTACACCTTC. Translating it yields CASAYAGSSAGYTF.

The V and J genes are TRBV28 and TRBJ2-7, with D perhaps matching TRBD1 or TRBD2 (5 bases each). The CDR3 is 18 residues long. Trimming removed 3 bases from V and 12 bases from J, with 33 bases in between. Germline V gene sequence: CDR1 MDHEN, CDR2 SYDVKM. The CDR3 coding sequence is TGTGCCAGCAGTTTTCTTCGGGGTTCGGGTCAGGGTTCTACCTTAGGGTACTTC. Translation: CASSFLRGSGQGSTLGYF.

The V call is TRBV5-8, the J call TRBJ1-3; D may be TRBD1 (5 bases). The germline CDR1 and CDR2 sequences are SGHTS and YDEGEE. The V and J ends lost 3 bases and 2 bases respectively, with 12 bases between them. The CDR3 loop spans 15 amino acids. In nucleotides, the CDR3 is TGTGCCAGCAGCTGGACACGGTCGGCTGGAAACACCATATATTTT. Translating it yields CASSWTRSAGNTIYF.

The rearrangement joins TRBV4-1 to TRBJ2-1; maybe TRBD2 (6 bases). The CDR3 is 16 amino acids. Germline-derived CDR1 and CDR2 are MGHRA and YSYEKL. Trimming left V 3 bases short and J 14 bases short, with 26 bases between. CDR3 protein: CASSHPGLQTLTGKFF. As DNA, the CDR3 is TGCGCCAGCAGCCACCCGGGACTCCAAACTCTTACCGGCAAGTTCTTC.

CDR3 residues: CASSFPGLEVEQFF. CDR3 sequence (DNA): TGTGCCAGCAGTTTCCCGGGACTAGAAGTTGAGCAGTTCTTC. The chain is built from TRBV28 and TRBJ2-1, with 8 bases that match TRBD2. The CDR3 runs to 14 residues. Looked up from germline, CDR1 is MDHEN and CDR2 is SYDVKM. J gave up 9 bases and V 3 bases, and 7 bases lay outside the gene matches.

This clone has more than one count but fewer than ten. This rearrangement joins TRBV10-2 to TRBJ2-5, with D maybe TRBD2 (5 bases). The CDR3 runs 18 residues. The germline gives CDR1 WSHSY, CDR2 SAAADI. Trimming stripped 6 bases from V and 4 bases from J, with 27 bases between. This chain's CDR3 is CASRGLTTTFRSGETQYF. The DNA for the CDR3 is TGCGCCAGCAGGGGTTTGACTACCACATTTCGCTCAGGAGAGACCCAGTACTTC.